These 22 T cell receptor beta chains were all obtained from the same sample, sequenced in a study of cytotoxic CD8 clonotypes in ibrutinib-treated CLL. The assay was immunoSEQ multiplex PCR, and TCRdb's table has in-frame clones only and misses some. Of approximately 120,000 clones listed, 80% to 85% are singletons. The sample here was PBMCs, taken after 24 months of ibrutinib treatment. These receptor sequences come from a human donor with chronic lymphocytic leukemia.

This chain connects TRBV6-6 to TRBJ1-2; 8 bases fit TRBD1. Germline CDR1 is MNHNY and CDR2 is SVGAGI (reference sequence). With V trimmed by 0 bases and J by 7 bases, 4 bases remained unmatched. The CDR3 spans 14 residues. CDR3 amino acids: CASSYSRGQSGYTF. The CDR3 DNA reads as TGTGCCAGCAGTTACTCCAGGGGGCAGAGTGGCTACACCTTC.

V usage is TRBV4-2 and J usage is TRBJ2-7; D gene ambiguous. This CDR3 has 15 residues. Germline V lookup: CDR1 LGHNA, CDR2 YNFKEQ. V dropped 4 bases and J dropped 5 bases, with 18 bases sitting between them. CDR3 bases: TGTGCCAGCAGCCGAAGGTTACAGCCCCAGGACGAGCAGTACTTC. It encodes CASSRRLQPQDEQYF.

The CDR3 loop reads CATSLDRNEQYF. The CDR3 bases are TGTGCCACCTCATTAGACCGGAACGAGCAGTACTTC. V is TRBV6-1 and J is TRBJ2-7; no clear D. Trimming left V 10 bases short and J 5 bases short, with 15 bases between. CDR3 size: 12 residues. Germline CDR1 reads MNHNS; CDR2 reads SASEGT.

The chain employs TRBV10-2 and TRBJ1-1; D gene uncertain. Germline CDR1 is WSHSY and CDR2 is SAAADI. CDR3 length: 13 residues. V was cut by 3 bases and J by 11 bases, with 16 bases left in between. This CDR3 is CASSDSPPMSAFF. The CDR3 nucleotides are TGCGCCAGCAGTGACTCACCCCCCATGAGTGCTTTCTTT.

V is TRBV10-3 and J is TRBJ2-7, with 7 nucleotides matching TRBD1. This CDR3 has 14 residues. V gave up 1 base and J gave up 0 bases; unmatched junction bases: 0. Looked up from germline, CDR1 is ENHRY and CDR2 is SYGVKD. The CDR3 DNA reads TGTGCCATCAGTGAGTGGGACAGCTCCTACGAGCAGTACTTC. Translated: CAISEWDSSYEQYF.

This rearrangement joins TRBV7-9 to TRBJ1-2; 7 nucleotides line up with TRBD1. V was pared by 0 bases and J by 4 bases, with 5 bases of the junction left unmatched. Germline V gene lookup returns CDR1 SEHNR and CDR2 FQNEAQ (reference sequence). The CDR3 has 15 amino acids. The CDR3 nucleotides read TGTGCCAGCAGCTTAGCACAGGGGCGCTCCTATGGCTACACCTTC. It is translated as CASSLAQGRSYGYTF.

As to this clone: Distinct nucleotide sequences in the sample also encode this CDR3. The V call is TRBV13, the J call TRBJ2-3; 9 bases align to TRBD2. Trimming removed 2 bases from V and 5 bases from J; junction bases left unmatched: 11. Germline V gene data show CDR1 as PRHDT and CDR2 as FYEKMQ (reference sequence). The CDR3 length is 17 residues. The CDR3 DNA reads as TGTGCCAGCAGCTTATGGCTGGCGGGGGGGCTTTTAGATACGCAGTATTTT. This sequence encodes CASSLWLAGGLLDTQYF.

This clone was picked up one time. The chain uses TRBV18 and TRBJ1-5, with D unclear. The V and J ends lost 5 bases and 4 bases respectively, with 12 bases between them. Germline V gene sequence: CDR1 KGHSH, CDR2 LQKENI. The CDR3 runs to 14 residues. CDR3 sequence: CASSSKDGNQPQHF. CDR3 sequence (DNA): TGTGCCAGCTCATCGAAGGACGGGAATCAGCCCCAGCATTTT.

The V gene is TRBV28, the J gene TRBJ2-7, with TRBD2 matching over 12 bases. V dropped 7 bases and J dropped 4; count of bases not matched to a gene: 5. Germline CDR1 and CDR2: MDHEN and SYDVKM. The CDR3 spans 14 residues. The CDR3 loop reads CASNLGLAGYEQYF. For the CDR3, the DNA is TGTGCCAGCAACTTGGGACTAGCGGGTTACGAGCAGTACTTC. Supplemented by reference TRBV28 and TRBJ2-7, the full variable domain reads DVKVTQSSRYLVKRTGEKVFLECVQDMDHENMFWYRQDPGLGLRLIYFSYDVKMKEKGDIPEGYSVSREKKERFSLILESASTNQTSMYLCASNLGLAGYEQYFGPGTRLTVT.

The DNA for the CDR3 is TGCGCCAGCAGCTTGGATTGGGGGGCCCAGAACACCGGGGAGCTGTTTTTT. Its translation: CASSLDWGAQNTGELFF. This chain connects TRBV5-1 to TRBJ2-2; D tentatively fits TRBD1 or TRBD2 (6 bases each). The germline gives CDR1 SGHRS, CDR2 YFSETQ. The CDR3 is made up of 17 amino acids. The V end lost 0 bases, the J end lost 1 base, and 13 bases lay between the germline ends.

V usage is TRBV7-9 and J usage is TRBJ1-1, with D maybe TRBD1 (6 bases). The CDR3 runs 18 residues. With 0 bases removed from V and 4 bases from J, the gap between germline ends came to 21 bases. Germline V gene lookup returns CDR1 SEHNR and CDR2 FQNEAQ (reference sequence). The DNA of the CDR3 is TGTGCCAGCAGCTTAGCGCTGGGGGCTGATGGTGGGATCACTGAAGCTTTCTTT. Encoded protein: CASSLALGADGGITEAFF. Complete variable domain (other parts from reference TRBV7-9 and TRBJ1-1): DTGVSQNPRHKITKRGQNVTFRCDPISEHNRLYWYRQTLGQGPEFLTYFQNEAQLEKSRLLSDRFSAERPKGSFSTLEIQRTEQGDSAMYLCASSLALGADGGITEAFFGQGTRLTVV.

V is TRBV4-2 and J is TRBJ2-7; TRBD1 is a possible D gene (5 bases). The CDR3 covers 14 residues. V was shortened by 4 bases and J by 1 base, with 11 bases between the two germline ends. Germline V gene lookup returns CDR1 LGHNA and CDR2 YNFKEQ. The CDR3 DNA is TGTGCCAGCAGCCCAACGACAGTATCCTACGAGCAGTACTTC. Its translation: CASSPTTVSYEQYF.

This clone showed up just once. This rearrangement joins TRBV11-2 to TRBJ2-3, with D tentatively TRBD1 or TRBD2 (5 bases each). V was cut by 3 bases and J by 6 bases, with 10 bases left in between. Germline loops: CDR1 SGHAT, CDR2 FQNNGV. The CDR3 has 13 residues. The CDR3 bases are TGTGCCAGCAGCTTGGGACCAGGGGATACGCAGTATTTT. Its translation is CASSLGPGDTQYF.

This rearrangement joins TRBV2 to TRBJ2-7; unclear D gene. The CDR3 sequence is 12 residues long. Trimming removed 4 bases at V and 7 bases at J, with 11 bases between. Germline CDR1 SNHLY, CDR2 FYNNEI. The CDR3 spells CASSVETEEQYF. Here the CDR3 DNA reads TGTGCCAGCAGTGTCGAGACTGAGGAGCAGTACTTC. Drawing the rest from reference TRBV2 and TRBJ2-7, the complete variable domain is EPEVTQTPSHQVTQMGQEVILRCVPISNHLYFYWYRQILGQKVEFLVSFYNNEISEKSEIFDDQFSVERPDGSNFTLKIRSTKLEDSAMYFCASSVETEEQYFGPGTRLTVT.

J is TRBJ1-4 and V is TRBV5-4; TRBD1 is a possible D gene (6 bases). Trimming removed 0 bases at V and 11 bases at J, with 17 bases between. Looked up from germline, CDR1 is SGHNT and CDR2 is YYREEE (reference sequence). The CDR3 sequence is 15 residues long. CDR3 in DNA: TGTGCCAGCAGCTTGGAACAGGGCGAGTCCGGGAAACTGTTTTTT. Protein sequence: CASSLEQGESGKLFF.

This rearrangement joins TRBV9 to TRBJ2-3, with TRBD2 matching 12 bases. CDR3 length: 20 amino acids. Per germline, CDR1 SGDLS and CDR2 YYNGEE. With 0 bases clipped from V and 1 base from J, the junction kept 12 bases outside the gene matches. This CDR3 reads CASSVGLSSGGARGTDTQYF. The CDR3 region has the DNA TGTGCCAGCAGCGTAGGGTTGTCTAGCGGGGGGGCGAGGGGCACAGATACGCAGTATTTT.

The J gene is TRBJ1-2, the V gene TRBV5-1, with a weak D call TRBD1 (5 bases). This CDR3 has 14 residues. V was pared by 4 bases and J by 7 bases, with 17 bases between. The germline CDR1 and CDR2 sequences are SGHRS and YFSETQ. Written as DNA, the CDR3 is TGCGCCAGCAGCGCCGACTCTACAGGATTTGGCTACACCTTC. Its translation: CASSADSTGFGYTF.

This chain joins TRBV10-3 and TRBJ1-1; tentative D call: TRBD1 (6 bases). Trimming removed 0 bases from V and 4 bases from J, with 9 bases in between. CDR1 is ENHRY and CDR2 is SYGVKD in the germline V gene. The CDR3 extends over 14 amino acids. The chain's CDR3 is CAISESTGITEAFF. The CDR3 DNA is TGTGCCATCAGTGAGTCGACAGGTATCACTGAAGCTTTCTTT.

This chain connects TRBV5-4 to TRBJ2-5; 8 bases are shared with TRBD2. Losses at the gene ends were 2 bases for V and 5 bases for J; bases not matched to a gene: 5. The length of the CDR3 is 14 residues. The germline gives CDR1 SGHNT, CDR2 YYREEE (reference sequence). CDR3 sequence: CASSLRGGPETQYF. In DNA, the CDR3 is TGTGCCAGCAGCTTACGGGGGGGCCCGGAGACCCAGTACTTC.

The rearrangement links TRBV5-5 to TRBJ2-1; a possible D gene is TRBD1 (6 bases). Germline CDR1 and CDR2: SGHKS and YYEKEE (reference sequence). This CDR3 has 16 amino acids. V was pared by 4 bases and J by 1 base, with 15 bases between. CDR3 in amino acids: CASSGRDTGSYNEQFF. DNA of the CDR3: TGTGCCAGCAGCGGCAGGGACACGGGGTCCTACAATGAGCAGTTCTTC.

The CDR3 region is CASSPNRETQYF. The DNA for the CDR3 is TGTGCCAGCAGCCCAAACAGAGAGACCCAGTACTTC. The chain has TRBV7-2 and TRBJ2-5; D gene uncertain. From germline, CDR1 is SGHTA and CDR2 FQGNSA. The CDR3 covers 12 residues. V lost 5 bases and J 4 bases, leaving 8 bases between the germline ends.

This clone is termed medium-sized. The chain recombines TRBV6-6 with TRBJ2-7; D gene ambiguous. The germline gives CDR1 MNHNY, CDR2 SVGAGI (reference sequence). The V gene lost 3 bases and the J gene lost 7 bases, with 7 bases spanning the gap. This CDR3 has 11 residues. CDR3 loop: CASSYQWEQYF. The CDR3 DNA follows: TGTGCCAGCAGTTATCAGTGGGAGCAGTACTTC.